This TCR beta chain emerged from a study of CD8 T cells in ankylosing spondylitis. Whole-study results and caveats: In ankylosing spondylitis blood, a motif of seven to nine highly homologous TCR beta variants appeared characteristic.

Regarding this clonotype: Its antigen is undetermined.

It was by quantitative 5'-RACE with molecular barcodes that TCR beta libraries were made. TCRdb recomputed calls from the 5' RACE reads with MiXCR, one row per CDR3 protein. The repertoire holds roughly 370,000 distinct CDR3 sequences, with under 25% as singletons. The sequence came from a male donor with ankylosing spondylitis. The sample taken for sequencing was blood, either unsorted or a sorted T cell fraction (not recorded which).

The CDR3 sequence: CATSPNGGRDEKLFF. The CDR3 nucleotides are TGTGCCACCAGCCCAAACGGGGGGCGAGATGAAAAACTGTTTTTT. The rearrangement joins TRBV15 to TRBJ1-4, with a possible D match to TRBD1 (6 bases). This CDR3 spans 15 amino acids. Germline V lookup: CDR1 LNHNV, CDR2 YYDKDF (reference sequence). V shed 5 bases and J shed 6 bases, with 16 bases lying between them.